This is a list of T cell receptor beta chains from one sample in a study of T cells after yellow fever vaccination. One entry per CDR3 protein, called by TCRdb with MiXCR from the 5' RACE reads. The sample has around 600,000 distinct CDR3 sequences, 9% to 15% seen once. Sequencing used PBMCs, obtained on the day of the yellow fever booster vaccination. The source is a man aged 30 to 39 who received the YFV17D yellow fever vaccine. Each CDR3 is given with its conserved first and last residue. D genes are given only for firm matches. A row's size may be missing; if present it is once, few, many or a size class.

>TRBV12-3/TRBV12-4|TRBJ2-7|13|many|-
TGTGCCAGCAGTGGGAGTGGGGGGCGCGAGCAGTACTTC
CASSGSGGREQYF
>TRBV27|TRBJ2-3|14|many|-
TGTGCCAGCCAGTCGTCCTCCGGCACAGATACGCAGTATTTT
CASQSSSGTDTQYF
>TRBV23-1|TRBJ2-7|15|-|-
TGCGCCAGCAGTCAATCAGGCCACCCTTCCTACGAGCAGTACTTC
CASSQSGHPSYEQYF
>TRBV5-1|TRBJ2-1|11|few|-
TGCGCCAGCAGCCCCCATTCCGAGCAGTTCTTC
CASSPHSEQFF
>TRBV7-2|TRBJ2-3|13|-|-
TGTGCCAGCAGAGCAACTAGTCAGTTGGCGCAGTATTTT
CASRATSQLAQYF
>TRBV7-3|TRBJ2-7|17|-|TRBD2
TGTGCCAGCAGCTTAAACCCCACCTTAACGACTAGCGACGAGCAGTACTTC
CASSLNPTLTTSDEQYF
>TRBV12-3/TRBV12-4|TRBJ2-7|11|-|-
TGTGCCAGCAGTTCGGGCCCTAAAGAGTACTTC
CASSSGPKEYF
>TRBV5-4|TRBJ2-1|16|-|-
TGTGCCAGCAGCCCCGATAGAGGGAGCTCCTACAATGAGCAGTTCTTC
CASSPDRGSSYNEQFF
>TRBV7-3|TRBJ2-1|13|-|TRBD2
TGTGCCAGCAGCTTAACGCGGGGGGAGGCGCAGTTCTTC
CASSLTRGEAQFF
>TRBV30|TRBJ2-3|14|-|TRBD2
TGTGCCTGGGGAGCCGGACTAGAGGGTGGTCTGCAGTATTTT
CAWGAGLEGGLQYF
>TRBV24-1|TRBJ2-1|14|-|TRBD1
TGTGCCACCAGTGATTTGGACAGGGACAATGAGCAGTTCTTC
CATSDLDRDNEQFF